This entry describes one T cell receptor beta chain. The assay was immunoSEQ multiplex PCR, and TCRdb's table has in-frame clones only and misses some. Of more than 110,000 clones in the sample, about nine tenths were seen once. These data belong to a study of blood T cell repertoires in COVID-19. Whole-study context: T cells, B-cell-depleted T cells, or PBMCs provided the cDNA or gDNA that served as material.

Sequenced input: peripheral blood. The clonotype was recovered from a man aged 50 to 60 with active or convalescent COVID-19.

CDR3 region: CASSGATGGNSREQYF. The CDR3 DNA sequence: TGCGCCAGCAGCGGGGCTACGGGGGGCAATTCGAGGGAGCAGTACTTC. The chain recombines TRBV5-1 with TRBJ2-7, with a weak D call TRBD2 (7 bases). Germline assignment: CDR1 SGHRS and CDR2 YFSETQ. This CDR3 is 16 amino acids long. V lost 4 bases and J 7 bases, leaving 24 bases between the germline ends.